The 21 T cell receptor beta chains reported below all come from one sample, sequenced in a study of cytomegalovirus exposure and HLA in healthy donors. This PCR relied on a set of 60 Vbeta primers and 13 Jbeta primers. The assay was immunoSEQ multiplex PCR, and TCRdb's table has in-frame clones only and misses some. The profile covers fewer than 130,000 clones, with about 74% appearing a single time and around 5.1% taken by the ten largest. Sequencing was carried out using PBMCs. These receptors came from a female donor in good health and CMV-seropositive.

CDR3 in DNA: TGTGCCAGCAGCTTAGGCAGGGGGAGCAATCAGCCCCAGCATTTT. Translating gives CASSLGRGSNQPQHF. This chain links TRBV13 with TRBJ1-5, with 7 nucleotides matching TRBD1. The CDR3 is 15 amino acids. Germline trimming cut 0 bases from V and 1 base from J; bases unmatched to any gene: 0. Germline V gives CDR1 PRHDT, CDR2 FYEKMQ (reference sequence).

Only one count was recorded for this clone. CDR3 nucleotides: TGTGCCATCAATCCTGACAGGGGCGTAGGCACTGAAGCTTTCTTT. It encodes CAINPDRGVGTEAFF. J is TRBJ1-1 and V is TRBV10-3, with 8 nucleotides matching TRBD1. This CDR3 has 15 amino acids. The V gene end was trimmed by 7 bases and the J gene end by 4 bases; junction bases not matched to a gene: 11. CDR1 is ENHRY, CDR2 SYGVKD, per germline.

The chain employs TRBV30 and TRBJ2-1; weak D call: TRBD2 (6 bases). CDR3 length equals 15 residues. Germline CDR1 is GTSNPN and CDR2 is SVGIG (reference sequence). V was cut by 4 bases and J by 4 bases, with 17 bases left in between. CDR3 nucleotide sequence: TGTGCCTGGACCGGTCGGGCTAGCGAGTACAATGAGCAGTTCTTC. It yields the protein CAWTGRASEYNEQFF.

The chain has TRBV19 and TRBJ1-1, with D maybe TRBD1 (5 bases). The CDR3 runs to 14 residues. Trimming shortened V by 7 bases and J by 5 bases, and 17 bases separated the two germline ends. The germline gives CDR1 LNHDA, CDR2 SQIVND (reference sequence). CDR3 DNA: TGTGCCAGTAAGGTAGAGAGGGGAGGAACTGAAGCTTTCTTT. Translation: CASKVERGGTEAFF.

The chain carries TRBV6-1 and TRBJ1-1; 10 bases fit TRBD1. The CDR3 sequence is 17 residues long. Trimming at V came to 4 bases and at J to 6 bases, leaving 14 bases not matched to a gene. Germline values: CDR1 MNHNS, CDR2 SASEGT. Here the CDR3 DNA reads TGTGCCAGCAGTGCCGGGAGGACAGGGGGGTGGTTGCCTGAAGCTTTCTTT. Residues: CASSAGRTGGWLPEAFF.

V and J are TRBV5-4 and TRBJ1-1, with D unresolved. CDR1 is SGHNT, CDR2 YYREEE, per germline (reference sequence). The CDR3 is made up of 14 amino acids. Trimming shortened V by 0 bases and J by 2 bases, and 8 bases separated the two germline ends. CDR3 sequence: CASSLVAVNTEAFF. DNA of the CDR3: TGTGCCAGCAGCTTGGTGGCCGTCAACACTGAAGCTTTCTTT.

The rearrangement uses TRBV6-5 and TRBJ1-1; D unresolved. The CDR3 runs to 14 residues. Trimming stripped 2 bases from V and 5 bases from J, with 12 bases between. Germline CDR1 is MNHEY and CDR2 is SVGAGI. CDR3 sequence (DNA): TGTGCCAGCAGTTACAGTAGCGTTAGGACTGAAGCTTTCTTT. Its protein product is CASSYSSVRTEAFF.

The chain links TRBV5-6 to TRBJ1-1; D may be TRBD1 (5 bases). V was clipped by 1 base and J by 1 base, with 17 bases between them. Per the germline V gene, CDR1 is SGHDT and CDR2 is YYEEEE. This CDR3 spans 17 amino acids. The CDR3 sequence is CASSLRSRGGRNTEAFF. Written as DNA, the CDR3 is TGTGCCAGCAGCTTGAGATCTAGGGGAGGGAGGAACACTGAAGCTTTCTTT. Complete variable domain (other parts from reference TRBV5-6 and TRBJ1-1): DAGVTQSPTHLIKTRGQQVTLRCSPKSGHDTVSWYQQALGQGPQFIFQYYEEEERQRGNFPDRFSGHQFPNYSSELNVNALLLGDSALYLCASSLRSRGGRNTEAFFGQGTRLTVV.

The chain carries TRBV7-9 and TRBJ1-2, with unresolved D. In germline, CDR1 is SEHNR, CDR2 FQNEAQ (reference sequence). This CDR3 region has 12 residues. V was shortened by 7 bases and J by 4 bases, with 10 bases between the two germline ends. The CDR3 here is CASTSGSYGYTF. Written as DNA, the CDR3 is TGTGCCAGCACCTCAGGCAGCTATGGCTACACCTTC.

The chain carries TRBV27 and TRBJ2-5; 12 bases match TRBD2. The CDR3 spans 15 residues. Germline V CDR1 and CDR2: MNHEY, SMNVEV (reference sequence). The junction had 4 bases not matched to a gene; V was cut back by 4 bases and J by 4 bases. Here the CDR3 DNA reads TGTGCCAGCAGTTCACTAGCGGGAGGCGGAGAGACCCAGTACTTC. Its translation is CASSSLAGGGETQYF.

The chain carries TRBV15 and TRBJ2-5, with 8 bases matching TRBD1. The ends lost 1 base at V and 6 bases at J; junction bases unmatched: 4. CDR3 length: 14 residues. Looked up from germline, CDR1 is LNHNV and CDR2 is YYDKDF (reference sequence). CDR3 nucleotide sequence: TGTGCCACCAGCAGAGGACAGGGGAGTCAGACCCAGTACTTC. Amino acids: CATSRGQGSQTQYF.

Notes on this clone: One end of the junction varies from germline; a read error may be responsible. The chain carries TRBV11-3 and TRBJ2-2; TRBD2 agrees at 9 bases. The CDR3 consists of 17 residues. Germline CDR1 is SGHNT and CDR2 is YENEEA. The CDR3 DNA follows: TGTGCCGGCAGCTTAGACCTCCTAGCGGGAAACACCGGGGAGCTGTTTTTT. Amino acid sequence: CAGSLDLLAGNTGELFF.

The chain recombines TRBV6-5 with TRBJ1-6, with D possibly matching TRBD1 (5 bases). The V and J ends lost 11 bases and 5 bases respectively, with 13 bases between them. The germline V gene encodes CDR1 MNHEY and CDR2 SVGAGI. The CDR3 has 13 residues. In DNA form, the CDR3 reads TGTGCCGTGGGGGGGGATAATAATTCACCCCTCCACTTT. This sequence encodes CAVGGDNNSPLHF.

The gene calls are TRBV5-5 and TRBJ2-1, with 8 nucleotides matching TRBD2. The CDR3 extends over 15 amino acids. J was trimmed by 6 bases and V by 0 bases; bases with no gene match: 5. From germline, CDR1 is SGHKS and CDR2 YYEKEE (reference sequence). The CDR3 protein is CASSLVGRAANEQFF. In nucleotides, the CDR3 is TGTGCCAGCAGCTTGGTCGGGAGGGCCGCCAATGAGCAGTTCTTC.

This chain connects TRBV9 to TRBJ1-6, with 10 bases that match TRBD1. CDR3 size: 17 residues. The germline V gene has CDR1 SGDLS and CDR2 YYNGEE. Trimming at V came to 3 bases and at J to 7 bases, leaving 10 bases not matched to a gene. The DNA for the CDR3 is TGTGCCAGCAGCGCCCAGGACAGGGGGTACCGGAATTCACCCCTCCACTTT. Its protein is CASSAQDRGYRNSPLHF.

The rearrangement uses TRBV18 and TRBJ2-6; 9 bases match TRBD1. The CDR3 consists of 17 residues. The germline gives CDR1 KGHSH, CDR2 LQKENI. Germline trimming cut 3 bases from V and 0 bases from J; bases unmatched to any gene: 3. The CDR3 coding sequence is TGTGCCAGCTCACCTACAGGGGGCCCCTCTGGGGCCAACGTCCTGACTTTC. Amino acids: CASSPTGGPSGANVLTF. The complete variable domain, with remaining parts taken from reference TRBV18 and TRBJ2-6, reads NAGVMQNPRHLVRRRGQEARLRCSPMKGHSHVYWYRQLPEEGLKFMVYLQKENIIDESGMPKERFSAEFPKEGPSILRIQQVVRGDSAAYFCASSPTGGPSGANVLTFGAGSRLTVL.

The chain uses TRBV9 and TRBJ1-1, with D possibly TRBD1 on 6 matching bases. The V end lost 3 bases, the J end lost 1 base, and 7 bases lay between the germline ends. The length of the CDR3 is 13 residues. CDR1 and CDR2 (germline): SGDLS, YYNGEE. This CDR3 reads CASSGGPNTEAFF. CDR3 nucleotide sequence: TGTGCCAGCAGCGGGGGGCCGAACACTGAAGCTTTCTTT.

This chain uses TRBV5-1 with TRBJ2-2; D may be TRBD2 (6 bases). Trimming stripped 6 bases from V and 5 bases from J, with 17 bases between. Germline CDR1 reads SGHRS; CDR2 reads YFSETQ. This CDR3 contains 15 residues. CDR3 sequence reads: CASNQDGGWTGELFF. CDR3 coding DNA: TGCGCCAGCAACCAAGACGGGGGATGGACCGGGGAGCTGTTTTTT.

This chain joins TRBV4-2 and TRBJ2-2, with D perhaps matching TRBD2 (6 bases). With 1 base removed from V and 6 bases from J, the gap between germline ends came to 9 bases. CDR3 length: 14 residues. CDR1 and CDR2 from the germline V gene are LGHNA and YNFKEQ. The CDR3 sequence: CASSQAAGSGELFF. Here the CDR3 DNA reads TGTGCCAGCAGCCAAGCGGCGGGGTCCGGGGAGCTGTTTTTT.

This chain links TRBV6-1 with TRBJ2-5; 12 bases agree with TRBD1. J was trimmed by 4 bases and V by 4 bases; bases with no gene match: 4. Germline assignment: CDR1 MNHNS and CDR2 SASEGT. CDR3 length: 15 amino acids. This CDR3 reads CASSVVGQGAETQYF. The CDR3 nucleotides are TGTGCCAGCAGTGTGGTGGGACAGGGGGCAGAGACCCAGTACTTC.

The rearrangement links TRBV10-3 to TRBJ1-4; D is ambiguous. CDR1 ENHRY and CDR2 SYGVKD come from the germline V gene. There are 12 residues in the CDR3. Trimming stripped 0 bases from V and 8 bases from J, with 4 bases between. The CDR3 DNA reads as TGTGCCATCAGTGAGTCGCAGGAAAAACTGTTTTTT. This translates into CAISESQEKLFF.